These 9 T cell receptor beta chains share one sample of origin, sequenced in a study of blood T cells in healthy people across ages. Then a second PCR, running roughly 7 to 11 cycles, was carried out with a sample-barcoded 5' primer and a J-beta primer mix. A single record per CDR3 protein comes from TCRdb applying MiXCR to the 5' RACE reads. The table has 870,000 or so distinct CDR3 sequences, around 28% seen once. Sequenced sample: blood. The receptors derive from a woman older than 75 in good health.

In this sample, this clonotype turned up many times. The gene calls are TRBV4-1 and TRBJ2-6, with a weak D call TRBD1 (6 bases). Germline assignment: CDR1 MGHRA and CDR2 YSYEKL. The CDR3 has 16 residues. The germline V and J ends were trimmed by 4 bases and 0 bases, with 10 bases remaining between them. CDR3 amino acids: CASSPTGNSGANVLTF. In nucleotides, the CDR3 is TGCGCCAGCAGCCCTACAGGGAACTCTGGGGCCAACGTCCTGACTTTC.

Ten or more counts support this clonotype. The rearrangement links TRBV4-3 to TRBJ1-5; D remains ambiguous. Trimming removed 4 bases at V and 5 bases at J, with 9 bases between. The CDR3 has 13 residues. Germline V gene sequence: CDR1 LGHNA, CDR2 YSLEER. The CDR3, as DNA: TGCGCCAGCAGCCCCCAGGCTGATCAGCCCCAGCATTTT. Its protein is CASSPQADQPQHF.

This clonotype was counted many times. The gene calls are TRBV3-1 and TRBJ2-3, with a weak D call TRBD2 (5 bases). The CDR3 spans 14 residues. Germline loops: CDR1 LGHDT, CDR2 YNNKEL (reference sequence). V shed 6 bases and J shed 0 bases, with 10 bases lying between them. The CDR3 nucleotides read TGTGCCAGCAGGTCCCGGGGTAGCACAGATACGCAGTATTTT. Translating it yields CASRSRGSTDTQYF.

This chain links TRBV12-5 with TRBJ2-3; TRBD2 is a possible D gene (6 bases). This CDR3 is 17 amino acids long. Trimming stripped 0 bases from V and 1 base from J, with 14 bases between. Germline loops: CDR1 LGHNT, CDR2 FRNRAP. CDR3 protein: CASGLVSGEGGTDTQYF. The CDR3 nucleotides read TGTGCTAGTGGTTTGGTTTCGGGGGAAGGGGGCACAGATACGCAGTATTTT.

The chain couples TRBV12-3 or TRBV12-4 to TRBJ2-2; D remains ambiguous. The CDR3 length is 13 residues. V shed 7 bases and J shed 6 bases, with 12 bases lying between them. CDR3 bases: TGTGCCAGCACTCAAACAAGACCCGGGGAGCTGTTTTTT. Protein sequence: CASTQTRPGELFF.

The chain is built from TRBV20-1 and TRBJ1-5, with unresolved D. The V end lost 1 base, the J end lost 2 bases, and 9 bases lay between the germline ends. Germline V CDR1 and CDR2: DFQATT, SNEGSKA (reference sequence). The CDR3 is 14 residues long. The CDR3 coding sequence is TGCAGTGCTAGAGGCGACACGGGCAATCAGCCCCAGCATTTT. Translated, it gives CSARGDTGNQPQHF.

In the case of this clonotype: This clone may be a read error of a much larger clone one base away. This rearrangement joins TRBV7-6 to TRBJ2-3; D gene ambiguous. This CDR3 has 12 residues. CDR1 is SGHVS, CDR2 FNYEAQ, per germline. CDR3 residues: CASSFGLDTRYF. Here the CDR3 DNA reads TGTGCCAGCAGCTTTGGGCTAGATACGCGGTATTTT.

This clonotype was recorded a few times. A much more abundant neighbour one base away suggests this may be a read error. The rearrangement links TRBV5-1 to TRBJ1-2; tentatively, D is TRBD1 (5 bases). This CDR3 contains 13 residues. Germline CDR1 SGHRS, CDR2 YFSETQ. The V gene lost 0 bases and the J gene lost 8 bases, with 11 bases spanning the gap. The CDR3 DNA is TGCGCCAGCAGCTTGGGATCTTCAGGGGGCTACACCTTC. Translating it yields CASSLGSSGGYTF.

This clonotype was observed once. V gene TRBV5-1 combines with J gene TRBJ2-2; D might be TRBD1 (6 bases). The V end lost 4 bases, the J end lost 0 bases, and 13 bases lay between the germline ends. The CDR3 extends over 16 amino acids. Germline V gives CDR1 SGHRS, CDR2 YFSETQ. CDR3: CASSTGQPTNTGELFF. CDR3 sequence (DNA): TGCGCCAGCAGCACAGGACAGCCGACGAACACCGGGGAGCTGTTTTTT. The entire variable domain, with the rest obtained from reference TRBV5-1 and TRBJ2-2, is as follows: KAGVTQTPRYLIKTRGQQVTLSCSPISGHRSVSWYQQTPGQGLQFLFEYFSETQRNKGNFPGRFSGRQFSNSRSEMNVSTLELGDSALYLCASSTGQPTNTGELFFGEGSRLTVL.